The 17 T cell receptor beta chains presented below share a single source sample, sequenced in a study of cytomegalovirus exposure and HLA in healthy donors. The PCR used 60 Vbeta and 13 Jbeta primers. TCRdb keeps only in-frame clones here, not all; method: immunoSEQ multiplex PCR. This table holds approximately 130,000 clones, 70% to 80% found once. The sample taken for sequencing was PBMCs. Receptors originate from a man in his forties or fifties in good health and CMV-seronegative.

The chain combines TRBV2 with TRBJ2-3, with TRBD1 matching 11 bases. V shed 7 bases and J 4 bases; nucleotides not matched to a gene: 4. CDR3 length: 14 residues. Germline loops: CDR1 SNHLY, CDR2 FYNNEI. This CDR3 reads CASMGQGVSDTQYF. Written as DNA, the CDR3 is TGTGCCAGCATGGGACAGGGGGTATCAGATACGCAGTATTTT.

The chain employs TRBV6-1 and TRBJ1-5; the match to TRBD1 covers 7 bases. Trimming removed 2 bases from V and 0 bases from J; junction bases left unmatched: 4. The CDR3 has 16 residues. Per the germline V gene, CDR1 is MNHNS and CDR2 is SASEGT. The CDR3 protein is CASSEPQGYSNQPQHF. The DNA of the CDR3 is TGTGCCAGCAGTGAACCACAGGGGTATAGCAATCAGCCCCAGCATTTT.

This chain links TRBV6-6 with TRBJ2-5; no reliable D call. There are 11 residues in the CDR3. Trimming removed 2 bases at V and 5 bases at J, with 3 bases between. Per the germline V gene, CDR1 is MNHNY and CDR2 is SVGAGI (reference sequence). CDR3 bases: TGTGCCAGCAGTTACAGCGAGACCCAGTACTTC. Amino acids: CASSYSETQYF.

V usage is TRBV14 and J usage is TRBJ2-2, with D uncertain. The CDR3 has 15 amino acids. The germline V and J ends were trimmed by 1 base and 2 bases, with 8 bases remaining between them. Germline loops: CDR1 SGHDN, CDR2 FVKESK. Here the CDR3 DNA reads TGTGCCAGCAGCCAAGTAGGCGGTAACACCGGGGAGCTGTTTTTT. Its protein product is CASSQVGGNTGELFF.

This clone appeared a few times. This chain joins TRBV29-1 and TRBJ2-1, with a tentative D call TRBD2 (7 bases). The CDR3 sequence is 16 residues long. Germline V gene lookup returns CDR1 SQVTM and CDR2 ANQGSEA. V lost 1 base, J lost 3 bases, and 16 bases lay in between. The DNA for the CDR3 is TGCAGCGTTGAAGGGGCAGGGGAGGGGGTCTACAATGAGCAGTTCTTC. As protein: CSVEGAGEGVYNEQFF.

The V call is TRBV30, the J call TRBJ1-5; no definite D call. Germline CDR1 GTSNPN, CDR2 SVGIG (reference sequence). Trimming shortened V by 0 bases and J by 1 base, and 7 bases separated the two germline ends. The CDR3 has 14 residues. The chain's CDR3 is CAWSVGRSNQPQHF. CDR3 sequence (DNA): TGTGCCTGGAGTGTCGGCAGGAGCAATCAGCCCCAGCATTTT.

As DNA, the CDR3 is TGTGCCAGCAGTGAAGGAAGCGGTTACGGGGGGCAGTACTTC. Protein: CASSEGSGYGGQYF. This chain connects TRBV6-1 to TRBJ2-7, with D maybe TRBD2 (6 bases). Between the trimmed V and J ends, which lost 1 base and 9 bases, there was a span of 16 bases. Per germline, CDR1 MNHNS and CDR2 SASEGT. The CDR3 has 14 residues.

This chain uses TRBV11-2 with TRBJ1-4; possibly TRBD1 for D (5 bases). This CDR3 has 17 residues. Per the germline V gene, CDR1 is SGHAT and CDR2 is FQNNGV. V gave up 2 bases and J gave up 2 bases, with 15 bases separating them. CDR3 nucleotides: TGTGCCAGCAGCTTATTCACCCGGGGGAGGACTAATGAAAAACTGTTTTTT. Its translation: CASSLFTRGRTNEKLFF.

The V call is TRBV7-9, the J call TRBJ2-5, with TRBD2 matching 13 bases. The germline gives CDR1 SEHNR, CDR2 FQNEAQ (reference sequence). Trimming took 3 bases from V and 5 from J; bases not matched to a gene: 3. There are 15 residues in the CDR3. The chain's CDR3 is CASSFPLAGGETQYF. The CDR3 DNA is TGTGCCAGCAGCTTCCCACTAGCGGGAGGGGAGACCCAGTACTTC.

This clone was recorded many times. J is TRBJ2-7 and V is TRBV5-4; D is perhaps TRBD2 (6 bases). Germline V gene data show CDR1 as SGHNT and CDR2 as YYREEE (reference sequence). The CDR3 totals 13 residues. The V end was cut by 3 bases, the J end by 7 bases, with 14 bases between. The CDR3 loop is CASSSGLSEEQYF. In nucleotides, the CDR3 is TGTGCCAGCAGCTCGGGACTCTCGGAAGAGCAGTACTTC.

The CDR3 bases are TGTGCCAGCTCCACCCCGGGGCAGCCCCAGCATTTT. Its protein product is CASSTPGQPQHF. This chain connects TRBV27 to TRBJ1-5, with no clear D. Germline V gene sequence: CDR1 MNHEY, CDR2 SMNVEV (reference sequence). The CDR3 length is 12 residues. V lost 8 bases to trimming and J lost 7 bases, with 12 bases between them.

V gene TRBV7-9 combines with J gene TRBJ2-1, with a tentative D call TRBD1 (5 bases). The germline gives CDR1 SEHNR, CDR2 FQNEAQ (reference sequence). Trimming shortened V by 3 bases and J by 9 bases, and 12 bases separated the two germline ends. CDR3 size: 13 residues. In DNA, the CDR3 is TGTGCCAGCAGCTTCATGCGGCAGGGTGAGCAGTTCTTC. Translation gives CASSFMRQGEQFF.

This CDR3 is CASSPRSPAGELFF. CDR3 DNA: TGTGCCAGCAGCCCCCGTTCCCCCGCCGGGGAGCTGTTTTTT. V gene TRBV11-2 combines with J gene TRBJ2-2; no reliable D call. There are 14 residues in the CDR3. The V and J ends lost 5 bases and 6 bases respectively, with 13 bases between them. Germline CDR1 and CDR2: SGHAT and FQNNGV.

CDR3 sequence reads: CASSYTGLGATGLAGGSYNEQFF. The CDR3 DNA sequence: TGTGCCAGCAGTTACACGGGGCTAGGGGCCACTGGACTAGCGGGAGGATCGTACAATGAGCAGTTCTTC. The gene calls are TRBV6-9 and TRBJ2-1, with 14 bases identical to TRBD2. The CDR3 length is 23 residues. The V and J ends lost 3 bases and 4 bases, in that order; junction bases with no gene match: 23. Germline V CDR1 and CDR2: MNHGY, SVAAGI.

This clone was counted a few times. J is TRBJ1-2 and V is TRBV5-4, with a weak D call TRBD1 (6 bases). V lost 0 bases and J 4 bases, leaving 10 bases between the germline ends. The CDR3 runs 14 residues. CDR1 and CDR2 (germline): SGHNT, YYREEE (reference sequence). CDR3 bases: TGTGCCAGCAGCTTGGGCGGCAGGGGCTATGGCTACACCTTC. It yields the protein CASSLGGRGYGYTF.

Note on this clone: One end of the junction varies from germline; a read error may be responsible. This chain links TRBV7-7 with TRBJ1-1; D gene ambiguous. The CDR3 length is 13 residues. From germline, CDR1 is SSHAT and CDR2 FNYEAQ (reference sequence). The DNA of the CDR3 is TGTGCTAGCAGCCGACTGATGAACACTGAAGCTTTCTTT. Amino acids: CASSRLMNTEAFF.

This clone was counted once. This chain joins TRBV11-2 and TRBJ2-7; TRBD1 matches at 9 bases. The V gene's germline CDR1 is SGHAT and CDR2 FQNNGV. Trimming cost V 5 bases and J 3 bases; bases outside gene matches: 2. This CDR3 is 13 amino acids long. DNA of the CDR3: TGTGCCAGCAGCGTGACAGGGGGCTACGAGCAGTACTTC. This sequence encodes CASSVTGGYEQYF.